The clone carrying this T cell receptor (beta chain) was found many times. Its antigen is not identified. This record comes from a study of T cells in Graves' hyperthyroidism and ophthalmopathy. Study-level points and caveats: Most thyroid clonotypes with frequency above 0.001 were detected in blood.

Researchers amplified the TCR beta CDR3 regions from RNA transcripts. RT-PCR in the first round (using the HTBI primer set) targeted the TCR CDR3. TCRdb processed the multiplex PCR reads anew with MiXCR; each CDR3 protein has one entry. The sample records about 610,000 distinct CDR3 sequences, about 15% being singletons. Based on clinical symptoms, serum thyroxine and TRAb, thyroid ultrasound and orbital computed tomography, diagnoses were reached. From less than 13 ml of fresh peripheral blood, PBMCs were isolated. Germline loops: CDR1 SGDLS, CDR2 YYNGEE. V trimming: 3 bases; J trimming: 4 bases; junction bases outside the gene matches: 8. The CDR3 extends over 15 amino acids.

The rearrangement joins TRBV9 to TRBJ2-5, with 8 nucleotides matching TRBD1. The TCR originated in a woman aged 40 to 55 with Graves' ophthalmopathy. Sequencing used blood. The CDR3 loop reads CASSEGQGRGETQYF. CDR3 DNA: TGTGCCAGCAGCGAAGGACAGGGCCGGGGAGAGACCCAGTACTTC.